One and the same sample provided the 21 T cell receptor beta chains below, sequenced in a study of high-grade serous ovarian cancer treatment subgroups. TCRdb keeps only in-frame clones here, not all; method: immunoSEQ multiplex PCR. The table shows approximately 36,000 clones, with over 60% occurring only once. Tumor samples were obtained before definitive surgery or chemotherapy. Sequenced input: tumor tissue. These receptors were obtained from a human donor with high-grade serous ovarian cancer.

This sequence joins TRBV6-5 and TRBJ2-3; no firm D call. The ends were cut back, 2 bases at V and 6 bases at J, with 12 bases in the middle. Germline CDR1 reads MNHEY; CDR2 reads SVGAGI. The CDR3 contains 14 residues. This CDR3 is CASSYGPTHDTQYF. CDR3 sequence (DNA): TGTGCCAGCAGTTACGGCCCTACCCACGATACGCAGTATTTT.

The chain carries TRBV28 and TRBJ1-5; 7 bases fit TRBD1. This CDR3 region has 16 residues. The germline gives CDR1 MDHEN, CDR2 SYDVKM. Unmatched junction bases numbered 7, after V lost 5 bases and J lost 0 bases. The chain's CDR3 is CASSTGQVDSNQPQHF. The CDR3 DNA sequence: TGTGCCAGCAGTACAGGACAGGTAGATAGCAATCAGCCCCAGCATTTT.

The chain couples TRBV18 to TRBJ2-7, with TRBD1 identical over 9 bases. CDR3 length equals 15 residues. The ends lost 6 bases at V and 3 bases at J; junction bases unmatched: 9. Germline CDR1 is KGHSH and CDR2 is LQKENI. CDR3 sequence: CASSPRQGVYYEQYF. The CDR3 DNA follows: TGTGCCAGCTCCCCAAGACAGGGGGTTTACTACGAGCAGTACTTC. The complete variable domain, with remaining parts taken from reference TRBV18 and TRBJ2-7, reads NAGVMQNPRHLVRRRGQEARLRCSPMKGHSHVYWYRQLPEEGLKFMVYLQKENIIDESGMPKERFSAEFPKEGPSILRIQQVVRGDSAAYFCASSPRQGVYYEQYFGPGTRLTVT.

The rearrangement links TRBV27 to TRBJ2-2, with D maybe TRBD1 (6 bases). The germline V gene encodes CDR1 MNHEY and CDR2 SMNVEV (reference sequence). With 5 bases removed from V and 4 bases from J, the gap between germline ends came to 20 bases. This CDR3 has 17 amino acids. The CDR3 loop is CASSLIPDRTGTGELFF. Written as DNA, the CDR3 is TGTGCCAGCAGTCTGATCCCAGACAGGACGGGCACCGGGGAGCTGTTTTTT.

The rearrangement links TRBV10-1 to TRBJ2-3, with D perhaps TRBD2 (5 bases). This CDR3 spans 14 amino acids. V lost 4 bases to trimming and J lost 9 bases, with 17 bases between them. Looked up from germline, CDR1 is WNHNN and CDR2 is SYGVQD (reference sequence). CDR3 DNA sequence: TGCGCCAGCAGTGGCCGCGGACTTCCCAGGACGCAGTATTTT. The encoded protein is CASSGRGLPRTQYF.

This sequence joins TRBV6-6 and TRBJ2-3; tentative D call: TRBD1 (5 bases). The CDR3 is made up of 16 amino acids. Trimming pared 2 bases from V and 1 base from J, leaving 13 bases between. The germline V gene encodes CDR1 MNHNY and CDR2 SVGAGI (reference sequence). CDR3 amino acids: CASSYPQGVGTDTQYF. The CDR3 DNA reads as TGTGCCAGCAGTTACCCCCAGGGCGTTGGCACAGATACGCAGTATTTT.

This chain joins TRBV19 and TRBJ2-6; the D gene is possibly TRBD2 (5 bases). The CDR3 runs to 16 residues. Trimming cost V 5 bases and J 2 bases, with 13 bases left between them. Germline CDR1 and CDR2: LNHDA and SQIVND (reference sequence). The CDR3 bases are TGTGCCAGTAGTTCCGCGTTCGGGGCTGGGGCCAACGTCCTGACTTTC. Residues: CASSSAFGAGANVLTF.

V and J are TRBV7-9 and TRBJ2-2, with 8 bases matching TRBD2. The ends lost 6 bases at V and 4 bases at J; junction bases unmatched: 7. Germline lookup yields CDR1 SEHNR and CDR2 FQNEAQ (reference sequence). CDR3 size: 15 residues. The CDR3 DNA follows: TGTGCCAGCAGTCCTGCTCGGGGGGGCACCGGGGAGCTGTTTTTT. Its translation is CASSPARGGTGELFF.

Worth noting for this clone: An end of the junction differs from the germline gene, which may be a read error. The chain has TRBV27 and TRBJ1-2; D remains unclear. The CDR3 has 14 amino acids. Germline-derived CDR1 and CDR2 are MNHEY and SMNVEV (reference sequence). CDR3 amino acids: CASSLSPGRIGYTF. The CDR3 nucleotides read TGTGCCAGCAGTCTATCCCCTGGACGGATTGGCTACACCTTC.

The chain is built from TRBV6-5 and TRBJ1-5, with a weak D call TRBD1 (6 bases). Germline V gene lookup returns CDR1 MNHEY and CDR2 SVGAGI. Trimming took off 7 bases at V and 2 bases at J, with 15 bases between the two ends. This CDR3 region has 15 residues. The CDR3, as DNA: TGTGCCAGCAAGGGAATAGGGGGTGGCAATCAGCCCCAGCATTTT. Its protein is CASKGIGGGNQPQHF.

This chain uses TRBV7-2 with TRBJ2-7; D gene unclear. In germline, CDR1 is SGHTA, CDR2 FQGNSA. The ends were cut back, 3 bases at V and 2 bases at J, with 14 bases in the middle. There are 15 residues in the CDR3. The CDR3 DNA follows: TGTGCCAGCAGCTTTGGGCCACCACGCACCTACGAGCAGTACTTC. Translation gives CASSFGPPRTYEQYF. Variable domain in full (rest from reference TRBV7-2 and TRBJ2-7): GAGVSQSPSNKVTEKGKDVELRCDPISGHTALYWYRQSLGQGLEFLIYFQGNSAPDKSGLPSDRFSAERTGGSVSTLTIQRTQQEDSAVYLCASSFGPPRTYEQYFGPGTRLTVT.

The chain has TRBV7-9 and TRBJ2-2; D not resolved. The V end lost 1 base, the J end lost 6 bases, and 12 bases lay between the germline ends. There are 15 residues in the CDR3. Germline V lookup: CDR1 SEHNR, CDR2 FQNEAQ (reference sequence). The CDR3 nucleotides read TGTGCCAGCAGCTTAGTGGACCAGCCCTCCGGGGAGCTGTTTTTT. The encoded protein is CASSLVDQPSGELFF.

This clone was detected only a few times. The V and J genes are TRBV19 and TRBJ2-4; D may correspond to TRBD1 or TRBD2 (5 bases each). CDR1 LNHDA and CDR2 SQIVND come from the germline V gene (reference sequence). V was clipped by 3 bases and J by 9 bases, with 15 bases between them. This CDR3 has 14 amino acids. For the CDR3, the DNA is TGTGCCAGTAGTATTTATCCGGGACCAGTCATTCAGTACTTC. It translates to CASSIYPGPVIQYF. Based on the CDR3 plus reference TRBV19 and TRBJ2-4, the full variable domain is DGGITQSPKYLFRKEGQNVTLSCEQNLNHDAMYWYRQDPGQGLRLIYYSQIVNDFQKGDIAEGYSVSREKKESFPLTVTSAQKNPTAFYLCASSIYPGPVIQYFGAGTRLSVL.

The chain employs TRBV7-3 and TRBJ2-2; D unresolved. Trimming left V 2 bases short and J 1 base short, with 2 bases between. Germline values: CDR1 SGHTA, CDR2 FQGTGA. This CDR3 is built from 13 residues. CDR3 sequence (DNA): TGTGCCAGCAGCTTACGGAACACCGGGGAGCTGTTTTTT. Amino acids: CASSLRNTGELFF.

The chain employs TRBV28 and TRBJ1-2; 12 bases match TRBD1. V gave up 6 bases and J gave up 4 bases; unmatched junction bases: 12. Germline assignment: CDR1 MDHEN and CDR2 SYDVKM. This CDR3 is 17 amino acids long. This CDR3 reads CASSPSGGTGGIYGYTF. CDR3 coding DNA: TGTGCCAGCAGCCCTTCGGGCGGGACAGGGGGCATCTATGGCTACACCTTC.

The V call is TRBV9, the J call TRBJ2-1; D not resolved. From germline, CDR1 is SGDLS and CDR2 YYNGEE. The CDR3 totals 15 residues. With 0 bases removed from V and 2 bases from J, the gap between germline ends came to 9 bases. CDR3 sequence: CASSVGGNPYNEQFF. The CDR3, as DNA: TGTGCCAGCAGCGTAGGTGGAAATCCCTACAATGAGCAGTTCTTC.

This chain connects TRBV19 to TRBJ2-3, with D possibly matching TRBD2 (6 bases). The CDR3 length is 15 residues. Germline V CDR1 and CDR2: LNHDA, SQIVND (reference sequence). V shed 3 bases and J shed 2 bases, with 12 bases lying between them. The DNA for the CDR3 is TGTGCCAGTAGTATTCAGGGAGGTTCCACAGATACGCAGTATTTT. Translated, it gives CASSIQGGSTDTQYF.

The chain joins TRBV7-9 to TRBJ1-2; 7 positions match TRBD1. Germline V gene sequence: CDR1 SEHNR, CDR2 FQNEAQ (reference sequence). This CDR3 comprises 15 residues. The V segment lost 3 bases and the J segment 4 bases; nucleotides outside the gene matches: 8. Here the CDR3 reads CASSFRTGSPYGYTF. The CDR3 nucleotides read TGTGCCAGCAGCTTTAGGACAGGCTCACCCTATGGCTACACCTTC.

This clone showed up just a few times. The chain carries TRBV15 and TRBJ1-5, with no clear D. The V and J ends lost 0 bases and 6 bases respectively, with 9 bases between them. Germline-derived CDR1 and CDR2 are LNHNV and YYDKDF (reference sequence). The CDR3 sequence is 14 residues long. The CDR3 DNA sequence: TGTGCCACCAGCAGAGACATTGCGGCTCAGCCCCAGCATTTT. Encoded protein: CATSRDIAAQPQHF.

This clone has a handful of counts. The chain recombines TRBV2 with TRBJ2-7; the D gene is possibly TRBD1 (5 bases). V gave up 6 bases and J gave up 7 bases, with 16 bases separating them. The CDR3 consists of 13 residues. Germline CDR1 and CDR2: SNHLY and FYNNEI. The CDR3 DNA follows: TGTGCCAGCAGGGCGAAAGGGGTTTCGGAGCAGTACTTC. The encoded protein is CASRAKGVSEQYF.

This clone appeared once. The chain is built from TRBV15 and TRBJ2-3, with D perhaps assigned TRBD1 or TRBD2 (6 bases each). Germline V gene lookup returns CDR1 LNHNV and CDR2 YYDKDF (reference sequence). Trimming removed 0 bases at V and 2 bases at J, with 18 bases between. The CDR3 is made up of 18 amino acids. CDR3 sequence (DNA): TGTGCCACCAGCAGAGAGGGGGCTGGTTCGGGAGCCACAGATACGCAGTATTTT. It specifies CATSREGAGSGATDTQYF.